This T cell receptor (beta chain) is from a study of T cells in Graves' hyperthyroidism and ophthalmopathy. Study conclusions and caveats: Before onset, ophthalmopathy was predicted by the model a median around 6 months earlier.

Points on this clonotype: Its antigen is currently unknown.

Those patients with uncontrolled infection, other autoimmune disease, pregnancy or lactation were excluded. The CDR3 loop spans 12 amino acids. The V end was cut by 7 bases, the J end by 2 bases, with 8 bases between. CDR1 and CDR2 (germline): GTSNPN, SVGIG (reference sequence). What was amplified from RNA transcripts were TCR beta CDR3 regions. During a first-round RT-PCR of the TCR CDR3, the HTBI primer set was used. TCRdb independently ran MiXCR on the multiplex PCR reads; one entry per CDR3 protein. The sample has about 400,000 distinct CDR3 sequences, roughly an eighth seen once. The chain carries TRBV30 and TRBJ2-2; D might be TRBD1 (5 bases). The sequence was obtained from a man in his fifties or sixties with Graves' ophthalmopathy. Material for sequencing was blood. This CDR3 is CASQGNTGELFF. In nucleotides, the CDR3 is TGTGCCTCCCAGGGAAACACCGGGGAGCTGTTTTTT.